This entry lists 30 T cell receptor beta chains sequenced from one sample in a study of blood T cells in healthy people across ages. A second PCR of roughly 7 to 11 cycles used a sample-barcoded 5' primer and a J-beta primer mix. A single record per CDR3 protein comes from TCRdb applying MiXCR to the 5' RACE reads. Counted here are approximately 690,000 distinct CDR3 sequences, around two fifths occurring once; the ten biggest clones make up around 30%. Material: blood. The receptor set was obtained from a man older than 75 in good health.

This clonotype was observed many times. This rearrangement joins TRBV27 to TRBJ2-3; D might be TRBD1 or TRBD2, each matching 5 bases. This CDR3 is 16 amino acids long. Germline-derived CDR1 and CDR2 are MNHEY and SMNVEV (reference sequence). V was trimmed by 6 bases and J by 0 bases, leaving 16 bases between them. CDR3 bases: TGTGCCAGCAGGAGGGATCGACAGCCTAGCACAGATACGCAGTATTTT. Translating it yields CASRRDRQPSTDTQYF.

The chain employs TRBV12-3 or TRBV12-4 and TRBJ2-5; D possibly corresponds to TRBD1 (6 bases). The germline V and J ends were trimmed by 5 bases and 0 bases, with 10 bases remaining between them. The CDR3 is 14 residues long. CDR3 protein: CASSQQGYQETQYF. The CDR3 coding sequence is TGTGCCAGCAGTCAACAGGGCTACCAAGAGACCCAGTACTTC.

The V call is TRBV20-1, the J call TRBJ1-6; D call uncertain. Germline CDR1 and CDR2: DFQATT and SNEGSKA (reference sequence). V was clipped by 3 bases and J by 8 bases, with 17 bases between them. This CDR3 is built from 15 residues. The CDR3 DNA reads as TGCAGTGCTAGGCAGCAGGCGACAACGGATTCACCCCTCCACTTT. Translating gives CSARQQATTDSPLHF.

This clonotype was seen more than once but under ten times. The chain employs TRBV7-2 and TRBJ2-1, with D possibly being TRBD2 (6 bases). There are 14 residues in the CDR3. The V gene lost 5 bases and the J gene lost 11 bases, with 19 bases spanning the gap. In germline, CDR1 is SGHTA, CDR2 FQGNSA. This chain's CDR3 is CASSDNWGDGKQFF. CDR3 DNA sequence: TGTGCCAGCAGCGATAATTGGGGGGACGGAAAGCAGTTCTTC.

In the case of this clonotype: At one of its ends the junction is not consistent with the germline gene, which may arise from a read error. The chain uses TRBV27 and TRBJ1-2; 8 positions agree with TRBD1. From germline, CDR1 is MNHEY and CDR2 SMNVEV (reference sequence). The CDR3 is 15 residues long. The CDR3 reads CVSSLSARGPYGYTF. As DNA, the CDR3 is TGTGTCAGCAGTTTATCGGCCAGGGGGCCCTATGGCTACACCTTC.

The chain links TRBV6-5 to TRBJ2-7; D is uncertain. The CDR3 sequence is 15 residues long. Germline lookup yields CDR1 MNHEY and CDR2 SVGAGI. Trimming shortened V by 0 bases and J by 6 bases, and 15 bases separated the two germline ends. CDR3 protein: CASSYSETVRFEQYF. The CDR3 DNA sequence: TGTGCCAGCAGTTACTCGGAGACCGTTCGATTCGAGCAGTACTTC.

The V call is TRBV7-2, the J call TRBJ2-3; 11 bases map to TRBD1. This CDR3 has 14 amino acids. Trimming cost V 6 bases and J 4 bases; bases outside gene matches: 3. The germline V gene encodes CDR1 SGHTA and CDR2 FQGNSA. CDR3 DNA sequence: TGTGCCAGCAGGGGACAGGGGGTTGCAGATACGCAGTATTTT. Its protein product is CASRGQGVADTQYF.

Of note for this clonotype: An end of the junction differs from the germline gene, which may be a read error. The CDR3 sequence: CASSLDGDRYNEQFF. CDR3 bases: TGTGCTAGCAGCTTAGACGGGGACCGGTACAATGAGCAGTTCTTC. The gene calls are TRBV7-7 and TRBJ2-1; D tentatively reads TRBD1 or TRBD2 (5 bases each). In germline, CDR1 is SSHAT, CDR2 FNYEAQ (reference sequence). The CDR3 is 15 amino acids.

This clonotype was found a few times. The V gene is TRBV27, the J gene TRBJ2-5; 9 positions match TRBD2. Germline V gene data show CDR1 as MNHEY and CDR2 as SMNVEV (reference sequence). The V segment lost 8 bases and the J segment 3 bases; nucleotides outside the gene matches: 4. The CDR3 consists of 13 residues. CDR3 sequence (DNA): TGTGCCAGCGGGTTAGCGGGAGAAGAGACCCAGTACTTC. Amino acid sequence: CASGLAGEETQYF.

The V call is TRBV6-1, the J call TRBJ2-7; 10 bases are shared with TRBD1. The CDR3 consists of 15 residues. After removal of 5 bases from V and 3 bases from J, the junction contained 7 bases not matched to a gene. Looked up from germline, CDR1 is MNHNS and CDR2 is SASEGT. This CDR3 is CASSPGTGAFYEQYF. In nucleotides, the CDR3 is TGTGCCAGCAGTCCCGGGACAGGGGCTTTCTACGAGCAGTACTTC.

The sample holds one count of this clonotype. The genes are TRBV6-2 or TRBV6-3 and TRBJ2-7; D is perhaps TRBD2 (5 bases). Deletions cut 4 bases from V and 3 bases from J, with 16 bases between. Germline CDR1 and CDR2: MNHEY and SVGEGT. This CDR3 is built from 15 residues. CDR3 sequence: CASSFSGPRNYEQYF. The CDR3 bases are TGTGCCAGCAGTTTCAGCGGACCAAGAAACTACGAGCAGTACTTC.

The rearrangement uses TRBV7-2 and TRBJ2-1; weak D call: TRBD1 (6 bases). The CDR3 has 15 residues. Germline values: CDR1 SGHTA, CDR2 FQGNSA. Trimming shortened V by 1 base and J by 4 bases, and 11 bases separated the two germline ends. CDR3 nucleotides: TGTGCCAGCAGCTTAGGGACAGTGACATACAATGAGCAGTTCTTC. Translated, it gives CASSLGTVTYNEQFF.

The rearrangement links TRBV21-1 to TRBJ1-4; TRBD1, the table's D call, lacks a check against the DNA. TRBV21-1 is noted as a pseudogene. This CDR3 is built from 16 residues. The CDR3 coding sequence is TGTGCCAGCAGCCCCCTGGGGTCAATCAGGGGTGAAAAACTGTTTTTT. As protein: CASSPLGSIRGEKLFF.

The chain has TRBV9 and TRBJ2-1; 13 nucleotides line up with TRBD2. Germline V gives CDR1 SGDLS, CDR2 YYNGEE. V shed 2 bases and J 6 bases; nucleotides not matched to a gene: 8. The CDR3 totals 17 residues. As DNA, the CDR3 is TGTGCCAGCAGCGTTGGACTAGCGGGAGAGACGAGCAATGAGCAGTTCTTC. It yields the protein CASSVGLAGETSNEQFF.

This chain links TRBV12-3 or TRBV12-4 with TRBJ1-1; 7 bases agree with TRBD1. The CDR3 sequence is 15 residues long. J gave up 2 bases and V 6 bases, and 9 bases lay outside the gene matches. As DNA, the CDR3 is TGTGCCAGCAGCCGCGCGACAGGGAGTAACACTGAAGCTTTCTTT. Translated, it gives CASSRATGSNTEAFF.

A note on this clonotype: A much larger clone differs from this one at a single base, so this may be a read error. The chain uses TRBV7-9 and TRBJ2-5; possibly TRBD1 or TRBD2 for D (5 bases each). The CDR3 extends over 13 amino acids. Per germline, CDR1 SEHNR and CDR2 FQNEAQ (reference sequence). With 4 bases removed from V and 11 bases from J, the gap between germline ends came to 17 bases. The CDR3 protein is CASSSGPQSEQYF. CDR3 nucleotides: TGTGCCAGCAGCTCGGGACCCCAATCTGAGCAGTACTTC.

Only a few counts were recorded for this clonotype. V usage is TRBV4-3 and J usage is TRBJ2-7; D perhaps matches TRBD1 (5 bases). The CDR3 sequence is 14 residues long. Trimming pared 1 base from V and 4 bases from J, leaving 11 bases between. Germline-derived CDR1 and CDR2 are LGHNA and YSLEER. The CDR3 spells CASSQAPQGYEQYF. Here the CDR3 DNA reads TGCGCCAGCAGCCAAGCACCCCAGGGTTACGAGCAGTACTTC.

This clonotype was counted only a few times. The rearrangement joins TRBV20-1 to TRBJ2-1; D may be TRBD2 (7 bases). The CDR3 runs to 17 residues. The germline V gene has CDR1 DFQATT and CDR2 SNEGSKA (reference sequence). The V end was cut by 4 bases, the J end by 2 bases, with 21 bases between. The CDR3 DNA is TGCAGTGCTAAACTAGAAAGCAGGGGACTACCCTACAATGAGCAGTTCTTC. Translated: CSAKLESRGLPYNEQFF.

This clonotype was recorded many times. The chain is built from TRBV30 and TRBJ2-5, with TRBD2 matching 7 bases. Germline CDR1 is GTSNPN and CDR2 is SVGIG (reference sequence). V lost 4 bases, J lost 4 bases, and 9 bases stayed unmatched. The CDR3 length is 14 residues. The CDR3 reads CAWTYTSARETQYF. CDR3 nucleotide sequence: TGTGCCTGGACTTATACTAGCGCTCGAGAGACCCAGTACTTC.

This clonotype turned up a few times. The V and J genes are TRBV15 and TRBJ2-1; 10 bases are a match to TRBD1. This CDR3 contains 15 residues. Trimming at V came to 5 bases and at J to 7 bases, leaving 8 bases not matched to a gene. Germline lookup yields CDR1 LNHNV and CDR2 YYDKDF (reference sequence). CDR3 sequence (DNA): TGTGCCACCAGCGGCCCCGGGACAGGGGCTAATGAGCAGTTCTTC. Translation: CATSGPGTGANEQFF. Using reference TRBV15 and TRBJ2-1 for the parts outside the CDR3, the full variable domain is DAMVIQNPRYQVTQFGKPVTLSCSQTLNHNVMYWYQQKSSQAPKLLFHYYDKDFNNEADTPDNFQSRRPNTSFCFLDIRSPGLGDTAMYLCATSGPGTGANEQFFGPGTRLTVL.

As DNA, the CDR3 is TGTGCCAGCAGTTATTTCGCTCGGGACAGAGAGTCACCCCTCCACTTT. It encodes CASSYFARDRESPLHF. This chain uses TRBV6-6 with TRBJ1-6; 7 bases agree with TRBD1. Germline CDR1 MNHNY, CDR2 SVGAGI (reference sequence). The CDR3 consists of 16 residues. Trimming at V came to 3 bases and at J to 10 bases, leaving 12 bases not matched to a gene.

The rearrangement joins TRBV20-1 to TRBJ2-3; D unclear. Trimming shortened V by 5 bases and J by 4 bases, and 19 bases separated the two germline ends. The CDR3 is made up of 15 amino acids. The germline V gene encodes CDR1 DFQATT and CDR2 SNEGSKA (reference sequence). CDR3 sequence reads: CSAPFSRSGSDTQYF. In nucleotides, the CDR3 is TGCAGTGCTCCATTCTCTAGATCGGGCTCAGATACGCAGTATTTT.

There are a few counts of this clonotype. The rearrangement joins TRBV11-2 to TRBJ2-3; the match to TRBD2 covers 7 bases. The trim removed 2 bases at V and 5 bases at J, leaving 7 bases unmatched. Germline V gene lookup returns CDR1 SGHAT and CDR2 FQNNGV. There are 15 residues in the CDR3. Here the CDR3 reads CASSLIAGVGDTQYF. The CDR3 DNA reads TGTGCCAGCAGCTTAATCGCGGGAGTGGGAGATACGCAGTATTTT.

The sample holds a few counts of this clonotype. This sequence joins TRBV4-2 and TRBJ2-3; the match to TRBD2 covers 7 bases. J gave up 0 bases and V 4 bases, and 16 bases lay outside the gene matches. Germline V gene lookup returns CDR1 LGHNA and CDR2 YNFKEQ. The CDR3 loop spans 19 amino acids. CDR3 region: CASSLIAGGLAASTDTQYF. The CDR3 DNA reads TGTGCCAGCAGCCTCATTGCCGGGGGGTTAGCGGCTAGCACAGATACGCAGTATTTT.

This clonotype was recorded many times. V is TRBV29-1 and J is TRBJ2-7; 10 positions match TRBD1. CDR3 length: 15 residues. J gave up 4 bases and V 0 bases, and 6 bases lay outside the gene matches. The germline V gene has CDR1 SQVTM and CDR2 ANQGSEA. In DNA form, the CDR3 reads TGCAGCGTTGAAGATACCGGGACAGGGGTGTACGAGCAGTACTTC. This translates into CSVEDTGTGVYEQYF.

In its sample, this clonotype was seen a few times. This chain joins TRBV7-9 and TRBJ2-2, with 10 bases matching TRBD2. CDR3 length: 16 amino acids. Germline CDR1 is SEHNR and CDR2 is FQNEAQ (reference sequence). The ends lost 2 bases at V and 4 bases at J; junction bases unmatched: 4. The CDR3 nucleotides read TGTGCCAGCAGCTTACGGACTAGCGGAGTCACCGGGGAGCTGTTTTTT. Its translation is CASSLRTSGVTGELFF.

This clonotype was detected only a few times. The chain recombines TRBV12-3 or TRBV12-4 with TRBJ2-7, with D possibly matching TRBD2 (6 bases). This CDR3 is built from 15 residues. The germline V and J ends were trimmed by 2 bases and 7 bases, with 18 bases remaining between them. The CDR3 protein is CASSLLAGIGNEQYF. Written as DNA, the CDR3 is TGTGCCAGCAGTTTACTCGCGGGAATTGGGAATGAGCAGTACTTC.

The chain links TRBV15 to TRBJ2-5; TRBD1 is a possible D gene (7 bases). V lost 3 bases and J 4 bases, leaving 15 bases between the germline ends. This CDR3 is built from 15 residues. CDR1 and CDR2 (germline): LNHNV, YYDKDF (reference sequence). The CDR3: CATSSGTGEVETQYF. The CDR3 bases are TGTGCCACCAGCAGTGGAACAGGGGAGGTAGAGACCCAGTACTTC.

CDR3 sequence reads: CASSLNSGGHQETQYF. The CDR3 DNA is TGTGCCAGCAGCTTAAATAGCGGGGGGCACCAAGAGACCCAGTACTTC. The rearrangement uses TRBV11-2 and TRBJ2-5; 10 bases fit TRBD2. J was trimmed by 0 bases and V by 2 bases; bases with no gene match: 3. The CDR3 has 16 residues. Looked up from germline, CDR1 is SGHAT and CDR2 is FQNNGV.

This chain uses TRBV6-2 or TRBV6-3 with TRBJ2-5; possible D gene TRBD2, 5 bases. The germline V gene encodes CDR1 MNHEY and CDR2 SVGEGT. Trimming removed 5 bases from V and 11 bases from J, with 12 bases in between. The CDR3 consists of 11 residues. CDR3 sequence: CASSPGGGQYF. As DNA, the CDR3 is TGTGCCAGCAGTCCCGGCGGCGGGCAGTACTTC.